This TCR beta chain was recovered during a study of blood T cell repertoires in COVID-19. Study-wide background: PBMCs, B-cell-depleted T cells, or T cells provided the cDNA or gDNA that made up the material.

Per the original data handling: The authors estimated nucleated cell counts from reference gene primer amplification. Data came from immunoSEQ multiplex PCR; TCRdb stores just in-frame clones and leaves some out. V and J calls and clone size follow that table, whereas D and trimming were derived from the DNA. The table shows 120,000 to 150,000 clones, with 65% to 80% occurring only once. The CDR3 sequence is 13 residues long. Trimming shortened V by 1 base and J by 11 bases, and 13 bases separated the two germline ends. Germline CDR1 and CDR2: SGHRS and YFSETQ. The sample taken for sequencing was peripheral blood. The sequence derives from a man aged 45-60 years with acute or convalescent COVID-19. This sequence joins TRBV5-1 and TRBJ2-1; D possibly corresponds to TRBD2 (5 bases). As DNA, the CDR3 is TGCGCCAGCAGCTTGACGGGCGGGCCCCAGCAGTTCTTC. It encodes CASSLTGGPQQFF.